The 27 T cell receptor beta chains listed next were all sequenced from one sample in a study of shared clonotypes between healthy human individuals. Generated by immunoSEQ multiplex PCR, the TCRdb table keeps only in-frame clones and is missing some. The repertoire consists of under 600,000 clones, with roughly 98% occurring once and the leading ten covering 0.3%. Positive CCR7 selection of CD45RO-negative cells yielded the naive CD8 cells, and terminally differentiated effector memory CD45RA+ cells were excluded. The sequenced material came from naive CD8+ T cells sorted from blood. The receptors shown here come from a man younger than 45 in good health.

CDR3 sequence: CASSSGLNYEQYF. CDR3 in DNA: TGTGCCAGCAGCTCAGGGCTGAACTACGAGCAGTACTTC. The chain couples TRBV11-3 to TRBJ2-7; D is perhaps TRBD1 (5 bases). CDR3 length: 13 residues. CDR1 is SGHNT, CDR2 YENEEA, per germline. Trimming removed 4 bases from V and 3 bases from J, with 10 bases in between.

The V gene is TRBV29-1, the J gene TRBJ2-1; D ambiguous. V was trimmed by 7 bases and J by 6 bases, leaving 16 bases between them. The CDR3 has 13 amino acids. CDR1 and CDR2 from the germline V gene are SQVTM and ANQGSEA. The CDR3 sequence is CSAPSDGSNEQFF. CDR3 nucleotide sequence: TGCAGCGCGCCCTCGGACGGATCCAATGAGCAGTTCTTC.

This chain links TRBV18 with TRBJ2-3; possible D gene TRBD1, 6 bases. Trimming cost V 3 bases and J 3 bases, with 13 bases left between them. Germline V gene data show CDR1 as KGHSH and CDR2 as LQKENI. There are 15 residues in the CDR3. The CDR3 region is CASSPEQGRTDTQYF. CDR3 sequence (DNA): TGTGCCAGCTCACCGGAACAGGGTCGGACAGATACGCAGTATTTT.

This sequence joins TRBV7-3 and TRBJ2-3; D may be TRBD1 or TRBD2 (6 bases each). CDR3 length: 15 amino acids. Germline CDR1 reads SGHTA; CDR2 reads FQGTGA. Trimming pared 2 bases from V and 4 bases from J, leaving 13 bases between. The CDR3 loop reads CASSLLPGAPDTQYF. In nucleotides, the CDR3 is TGTGCCAGCAGCTTATTACCGGGGGCCCCAGATACGCAGTATTTT.

CDR3 sequence (DNA): TGTGCCAGCAGCGTAGATAGCTATCCCTACGAGCAGTACTTC. Encoded protein: CASSVDSYPYEQYF. V is TRBV9 and J is TRBJ2-7; D is unclear. V was pared by 0 bases and J by 2 bases, with 9 bases between. Germline CDR1 is SGDLS and CDR2 is YYNGEE. This CDR3 contains 14 residues.

The chain joins TRBV7-9 to TRBJ2-4; TRBD2 matches at 8 bases. Per the germline V gene, CDR1 is SEHNR and CDR2 is FQNEAQ (reference sequence). This CDR3 spans 16 amino acids. With 5 bases clipped from V and 0 bases from J, the junction kept 6 bases outside the gene matches. DNA of the CDR3: TGTGCCAGCAGCATTAGCGGGGAGGTAGCCAAAAACATTCAGTACTTC. Translation gives CASSISGEVAKNIQYF. Combining the CDR3 with reference TRBV7-9 and TRBJ2-4 gives the whole variable domain DTGVSQNPRHKITKRGQNVTFRCDPISEHNRLYWYRQTLGQGPEFLTYFQNEAQLEKSRLLSDRFSAERPKGSFSTLEIQRTEQGDSAMYLCASSISGEVAKNIQYFGAGTRLSVL.

The chain has TRBV27 and TRBJ1-2, with D tentatively TRBD1 (5 bases). Germline V gene lookup returns CDR1 MNHEY and CDR2 SMNVEV (reference sequence). V gave up 9 bases and J gave up 2 bases, with 16 bases separating them. This CDR3 has 14 residues. The CDR3 nucleotides read TGTGCCAGTTCGTCCGGGGGTCCGAACTATGGCTACACCTTC. Its protein is CASSSGGPNYGYTF.

As DNA, the CDR3 is TGTGCCAGCAGCCCGGCTTCAGGGGGGAGCACAGATACGCAGTATTTT. Encoded protein: CASSPASGGSTDTQYF. This chain connects TRBV9 to TRBJ2-3; D is perhaps TRBD1 (7 bases). Germline CDR1 and CDR2: SGDLS and YYNGEE. This CDR3 is 16 amino acids long. V shed 4 bases and J shed 0 bases, with 15 bases lying between them.

The V call is TRBV23-1, the J call TRBJ2-7, with D uncertain. TRBV23-1 is sorted into the ORF group, with uncertain function. The CDR3 contains 17 residues. V was cut by 2 bases and J by 3 bases, with 20 bases left in between. The CDR3 nucleotides are TGCGCCAGCAGTCAACGGTTGCGCCAGGATAATCTCTACGAGCAGTACTTC. Translating gives CASSQRLRQDNLYEQYF.

The chain has TRBV7-6 and TRBJ2-7; 7 nucleotides match TRBD2. Per the germline V gene, CDR1 is SGHVS and CDR2 is FNYEAQ. The CDR3 contains 16 residues. The J segment lost 2 bases and the V segment lost 1 base, leaving 8 bases of the junction unmatched. The CDR3 sequence: CASSLGVKAGTYEQYF. The CDR3, as DNA: TGTGCCAGCAGCTTAGGGGTAAAAGCGGGAACCTACGAGCAGTACTTC.

The rearrangement uses TRBV7-6 and TRBJ2-7, with D possibly called TRBD1 or TRBD2 (5 bases each). The V gene lost 1 base and the J gene lost 0 bases, with 10 bases spanning the gap. This CDR3 is 15 amino acids long. The germline gives CDR1 SGHVS, CDR2 FNYEAQ. Here the CDR3 DNA reads TGTGCCAGCAGCTTAGGTAGGGACGGCTCCTACGAGCAGTACTTC. Protein: CASSLGRDGSYEQYF.

The genes are TRBV29-1 and TRBJ2-7; D is perhaps TRBD1 (6 bases). From germline, CDR1 is SQVTM and CDR2 ANQGSEA. V was trimmed by 0 bases and J by 0 bases, leaving 9 bases between them. The CDR3 sequence is 14 residues long. This chain's CDR3 is CSVEDGQSSYEQYF. Written as DNA, the CDR3 is TGCAGCGTTGAAGACGGACAGAGCTCCTACGAGCAGTACTTC.

V gene TRBV25-1 combines with J gene TRBJ2-3, with D possibly matching TRBD1 (5 bases). This CDR3 has 12 amino acids. The V end lost 5 bases, the J end lost 3 bases, and 6 bases lay between the germline ends. Germline CDR1 reads MGHDK; CDR2 reads SYGVNS. The CDR3 coding sequence is TGTGCCAGCAGTTCAGGGACAGATACGCAGTATTTT. It translates to CASSSGTDTQYF.

This rearrangement joins TRBV19 to TRBJ1-5; TRBD1 aligns across 8 bases. J was trimmed by 3 bases and V by 7 bases; bases with no gene match: 11. CDR3 length: 16 residues. CDR1 is LNHDA and CDR2 is SQIVND in the germline V gene (reference sequence). The chain's CDR3 is CASNVGQGRDNQPQHF. As DNA, the CDR3 is TGTGCCAGTAACGTCGGACAGGGTAGGGACAATCAGCCCCAGCATTTT.

DNA for the CDR3: TGTGCCAGCAGCTTAGTAGCGGGAGGGTTCACAGATACGCAGTATTTT. It is translated as CASSLVAGGFTDTQYF. The chain employs TRBV11-2 and TRBJ2-3; 11 nucleotides align to TRBD2. V lost 1 base, J lost 2 bases, and 2 bases stayed unmatched. The CDR3 covers 16 residues. CDR1 and CDR2 (germline): SGHAT, FQNNGV.

Comment on this clone: Other DNA sequences within the sample encode an identical CDR3. The J gene is TRBJ2-7, the V gene TRBV29-1; D is unclear. The germline CDR1 and CDR2 sequences are SQVTM and ANQGSEA. The CDR3 loop spans 12 amino acids. V was cut by 1 base and J by 3 bases, with 7 bases left in between. For the CDR3, the DNA is TGCAGCGTTGAAGGGCAGGACTACGAGCAGTACTTC. It specifies CSVEGQDYEQYF.

The chain joins TRBV6-4 to TRBJ2-7, with TRBD2 identical over 9 bases. CDR3 length equals 17 residues. Germline V gives CDR1 MRHNA, CDR2 SNTAGT. With V trimmed by 7 bases and J by 3 bases, 16 bases remained unmatched. As DNA, the CDR3 is TGTGCCAGCAAGGGTGGGCTAGCGGGACGGGGTTTCTACGAGCAGTACTTC. It yields the protein CASKGGLAGRGFYEQYF.

V usage is TRBV29-1 and J usage is TRBJ2-7; no clear D. The CDR3 totals 15 residues. The V end was cut by 3 bases, the J end by 7 bases, with 22 bases between. Germline CDR1 is SQVTM and CDR2 is ANQGSEA. CDR3 sequence (DNA): TGCAGCGTTGAGGCTAGTAATGCGGCCTTTGGGGAGCAGTACTTC. The encoded protein is CSVEASNAAFGEQYF.

The chain is built from TRBV27 and TRBJ1-5, with D unclear. The V gene's germline CDR1 is MNHEY and CDR2 SMNVEV (reference sequence). The CDR3 runs 15 residues. V lost 3 bases and J 7 bases, leaving 16 bases between the germline ends. Written as DNA, the CDR3 is TGTGCCAGCAGTTTCTTGGACGGTCTTGGGCAGCCCCAGCATTTT. Its protein product is CASSFLDGLGQPQHF.

The rearrangement links TRBV27 to TRBJ2-3; tentatively, D is TRBD1 or TRBD2 (6 bases each). Germline values: CDR1 MNHEY, CDR2 SMNVEV (reference sequence). This CDR3 contains 14 residues. V was clipped by 3 bases and J by 5 bases, with 12 bases between them. For the CDR3, the DNA is TGTGCCAGCAGTTTTGGGGGGCGCCTAGATACGCAGTATTTT. This sequence encodes CASSFGGRLDTQYF.

The chain links TRBV7-3 to TRBJ2-2; D might be TRBD1 or TRBD2, each matching 5 bases. This CDR3 is 15 amino acids long. The V end lost 0 bases, the J end lost 4 bases, and 9 bases lay between the germline ends. Germline V CDR1 and CDR2: SGHTA, FQGTGA. The CDR3 nucleotides are TGTGCCAGCAGCTTAACGGGACCACCCACCGGGGAGCTGTTTTTT. Protein sequence: CASSLTGPPTGELFF.

The rearrangement uses TRBV5-1 and TRBJ1-2; D gene unclear. This CDR3 has 17 amino acids. CDR1 SGHRS and CDR2 YFSETQ come from the germline V gene. Trimming removed 4 bases at V and 4 bases at J, with 23 bases between. The chain's CDR3 is CASSLNGGSRHGYGYTF. The CDR3 nucleotides read TGCGCCAGCAGCCTGAATGGAGGGTCTCGGCATGGCTATGGCTACACCTTC. Looking up the rest from reference TRBV5-1 and TRBJ1-2 gives the full variable domain: KAGVTQTPRYLIKTRGQQVTLSCSPISGHRSVSWYQQTPGQGLQFLFEYFSETQRNKGNFPGRFSGRQFSNSRSEMNVSTLELGDSALYLCASSLNGGSRHGYGYTFGSGTRLTVV.

The V gene is TRBV2, the J gene TRBJ1-1, with unresolved D. Germline CDR1 reads SNHLY; CDR2 reads FYNNEI. The V and J ends lost 3 bases and 6 bases respectively, with 2 bases between them. The CDR3 sequence is 10 residues long. The CDR3 sequence is CASSDPEAFF. CDR3 sequence (DNA): TGTGCCAGCAGTGACCCTGAAGCTTTCTTT.

This clone was recorded only once. V gene TRBV13 combines with J gene TRBJ2-5, with TRBD1 identical over 7 bases. V shed 5 bases and J 5 bases; nucleotides not matched to a gene: 5. Germline V gives CDR1 PRHDT, CDR2 FYEKMQ (reference sequence). There are 13 residues in the CDR3. The CDR3 coding sequence is TGTGCCAGCAGCCCACAGGGGCATGAGACCCAGTACTTC. Its translation is CASSPQGHETQYF. Full variable domain (outside the CDR3, taken from reference TRBV13 and TRBJ2-5): AAGVIQSPRHLIKEKRETATLKCYPIPRHDTVYWYQQGPGQDPQFLISFYEKMQSDKGSIPDRFSAQQFSDYHSELNMSSLELGDSALYFCASSPQGHETQYFGPGTRLLVL.

This clone was seen once. CDR3 sequence (DNA): TGTGCCACCAGCAGACCTACCGGGACAGGGCCCAAAAACATTCAGTACTTC. Its protein product is CATSRPTGTGPKNIQYF. The V call is TRBV15, the J call TRBJ2-4; 9 nucleotides agree with TRBD1. This CDR3 comprises 17 residues. J gave up 2 bases and V 2 bases, and 7 bases lay outside the gene matches. Germline V gene lookup returns CDR1 LNHNV and CDR2 YYDKDF (reference sequence). The variable domain in full, with the rest retrieved from reference TRBV15 and TRBJ2-4, is DAMVIQNPRYQVTQFGKPVTLSCSQTLNHNVMYWYQQKSSQAPKLLFHYYDKDFNNEADTPDNFQSRRPNTSFCFLDIRSPGLGDTAMYLCATSRPTGTGPKNIQYFGAGTRLSVL.

The rearrangement uses TRBV4-1 and TRBJ2-1; D gene uncertain. CDR1 is MGHRA, CDR2 YSYEKL, per germline. V lost 1 base and J lost 8, with 15 bases in between. This CDR3 has 15 residues. The CDR3 DNA sequence: TGCGCCAGCAGCCAAGTATTCTTCCAGTCGGATGAGCAGTTCTTC. Protein product: CASSQVFFQSDEQFF.

The J gene is TRBJ1-5, the V gene TRBV11-2; 7 bases are shared with TRBD1. From germline, CDR1 is SGHAT and CDR2 FQNNGV. The junction had 1 base not matched to a gene; V was cut back by 3 bases and J by 5 bases. The CDR3 sequence is 13 residues long. CDR3 sequence: CASSFGTDQPQHF. The CDR3 DNA sequence: TGTGCCAGCAGCTTCGGGACAGATCAGCCCCAGCATTTT.